The T cell receptor beta chain described here comes from a study of blood T cell repertoires in COVID-19. Study-wide context: Researchers got acute and convalescent COVID-19 samples from the United States, Italy and Spain.

The CDR3 consists of 17 residues. The V gene lost 0 bases and the J gene lost 0 bases, with 14 bases spanning the gap. Germline CDR1 is MNHNS and CDR2 is SASEGT. Original methodology: Cell counts per sample came from amplifying reference gene primers. Some clones are missing from TCRdb's copy, which holds only in-frame ones; the method was immunoSEQ multiplex PCR. V, J and clone size reflect that table, while D and trimming were determined from the DNA. In the table there are 100,000 to 150,000 clones, around nine tenths of which are singletons. The origin of this receptor is a woman between 65 and 79 years old with COVID-19, enrolled during active disease. Sequencing was carried out using peripheral blood. The rearrangement links TRBV6-1 to TRBJ1-1, with D unclear. CDR3 in DNA: TGTGCCAGCAGTGAAGCCGGTCCCGGTGTAATGAACACTGAAGCTTTCTTT. Protein: CASSEAGPGVMNTEAFF.